These 13 T cell receptor beta chains were all obtained from the same sample, sequenced in a study of T-cell reconstitution after alpha-beta-depleted transplantation in children (dated by TCRdb to 2016 to 2017). Receptor libraries were prepared by PCR. TCRdb shows the sequencer as Illumina HiSeq 2500. Molecular barcoding was employed in the preparation of TCR libraries, with unique molecular identifiers being used to normalize TCRbeta repertoire quantification. The public reads were reanalyzed by TCRdb: fastp trimming at Q25, MiXCR alignment, in-frame beta chains only. Every entry covers one CDR3 protein and lists the most common genes and DNA from its rows. The sample table contains roughly 100,000 distinct CDR3 sequences; only one count was recorded for 6.5% to 8.5% of them. The top ten constitute roughly 7% of the sample. This specimen was PBMCs from the stem cell graft donor, taken from the stem cell graft. These receptors were taken from a human donor who donated a stem cell graft to a child with congenital amegakaryocytic thrombocytopenia.

This clonotype came up many times. The chain is built from TRBV12-3 or TRBV12-4 and TRBJ1-2; 7 bases match TRBD1. The CDR3 has 15 amino acids. V dropped 6 bases and J dropped 4; count of bases not matched to a gene: 11. CDR3 protein: CASSTVTRGSYGYTF. The DNA for the CDR3 is TGTGCCAGCAGCACCGTAACCAGGGGGTCCTATGGCTACACCTTC.

This clonotype was picked up many times. The V and J genes are TRBV10-3 and TRBJ1-1; 9 nucleotides agree with TRBD1. V shed 6 bases, J shed 1 base, and the junction held 6 bases outside the gene matches. CDR1 and CDR2 from the germline V gene are ENHRY and SYGVKD. The CDR3 runs 15 residues. The CDR3 DNA follows: TGTGCCATCAGATTTGGGGACAGGGAGAACACTGAAGCTTTCTTT. It specifies CAIRFGDRENTEAFF.

CDR3 residues: CASRSNSAGGIETQYF. In nucleotides, the CDR3 is TGCGCCAGCAGGTCTAACAGCGCGGGAGGGATAGAGACCCAGTACTTC. The gene calls are TRBV5-1 and TRBJ2-5, with 9 bases lining up with TRBD2. CDR1 and CDR2 (germline): SGHRS, YFSETQ. The CDR3 spans 16 residues. With V trimmed by 5 bases and J by 4 bases, 12 bases remained unmatched.

Comment on this clonotype: A much more abundant neighbour one base away suggests this may be a read error. V gene TRBV7-6 combines with J gene TRBJ2-7, with D possibly TRBD1 on 5 matching bases. The germline CDR1 and CDR2 sequences are SGHVS and FNYEAQ. The CDR3 contains 14 residues. The CDR3 here is CASSLEVQAYQQYF. CDR3 nucleotides: TGTGCCAGCAGCTTAGAAGTACAGGCCTACCAGCAGTACTTC.

Ten or more counts support this clonotype. This sequence joins TRBV12-3 or TRBV12-4 and TRBJ2-3; D is unresolved. Trimming cost V 6 bases and J 6 bases, with 22 bases left between them. This CDR3 is 16 amino acids long. Written as DNA, the CDR3 is TGTGCCAGCAGCCCTTCCTTAGTAGAAGCCCGGGATACGCAGTATTTT. Encoded protein: CASSPSLVEARDTQYF.

The table lists this clonotype with a few counts. The genes are TRBV5-1 and TRBJ1-2; 9 positions match TRBD1. The CDR3 totals 14 residues. Germline V gene data show CDR1 as SGHRS and CDR2 as YFSETQ. J was trimmed by 6 bases and V by 4 bases; bases with no gene match: 7. CDR3 region: CASSRQTGGDGYTF. CDR3 bases: TGCGCCAGCAGCAGGCAGACAGGGGGAGATGGCTACACCTTC.

This clonotype has a count of ten or more. This chain joins TRBV20-1 and TRBJ2-1; no clear D. CDR1 is DFQATT and CDR2 is SNEGSKA in the germline V gene (reference sequence). Trimming shortened V by 5 bases and J by 2 bases, and 1 base separated the two germline ends. CDR3 length: 10 residues. The CDR3 protein is CSAPYNEQFF. Here the CDR3 DNA reads TGCAGTGCTCCCTACAATGAGCAGTTCTTC.

This clonotype has ten or more counts. V gene TRBV27 combines with J gene TRBJ1-1; the D gene is possibly TRBD1 (6 bases). V lost 4 bases to trimming and J lost 8 bases, with 11 bases between them. This CDR3 is built from 12 residues. Germline loops: CDR1 MNHEY, CDR2 SMNVEV (reference sequence). CDR3 nucleotide sequence: TGTGCCAGCAGTTATATACAGGGCGAAGCTTTCTTT. Protein sequence: CASSYIQGEAFF.

This clonotype was recorded many times. The chain recombines TRBV5-1 with TRBJ1-2; maybe TRBD1 (6 bases). Trimming pared 4 bases from V and 1 base from J, leaving 8 bases between. CDR1 is SGHRS and CDR2 is YFSETQ in the germline V gene. This CDR3 has 13 amino acids. The CDR3 here is CASSRTVNYGYTF. CDR3 nucleotides: TGCGCCAGCAGCCGGACAGTTAACTATGGCTACACCTTC.

This clonotype was found many times. The chain employs TRBV7-8 and TRBJ2-1; D is possibly TRBD2 (5 bases). CDR1 and CDR2 from the germline V gene are SGHVS and FQNEAQ. This CDR3 spans 14 amino acids. Between the trimmed V and J ends, which lost 1 base and 5 bases, there was a span of 9 bases. In DNA, the CDR3 is TGTGCCAGCAGCTTAGTTCACGGGGACAATGAGCAGTTCTTC. Translated: CASSLVHGDNEQFF.

The chain joins TRBV6-4 to TRBJ2-1; 8 positions agree with TRBD1. V lost 4 bases to trimming and J lost 6 bases; unmatched junction nucleotides: 8. This CDR3 contains 15 residues. Germline V CDR1 and CDR2: MRHNA, SNTAGT. The CDR3 reads CASSAGTGAPNEQFF. The CDR3 coding sequence is TGTGCCAGCAGTGCCGGGACAGGCGCGCCCAATGAGCAGTTCTTC.

This clonotype was counted at least ten times. The CDR3 protein is CAISDTSGPNTGELFF. For the CDR3, the DNA is TGTGCCATCAGTGACACTAGCGGGCCGAACACCGGGGAGCTGTTTTTT. The chain links TRBV10-3 to TRBJ2-2; TRBD2 agrees at 9 bases. The germline V gene encodes CDR1 ENHRY and CDR2 SYGVKD. CDR3 size: 16 residues. V was clipped by 3 bases and J by 0 bases; unmatched bases: 2.

The CDR3 loop is CASTWTESYEQYF. CDR3 nucleotides: TGTGCCAGCACCTGGACTGAAAGCTACGAGCAGTACTTC. V is TRBV12-3 or TRBV12-4 and J is TRBJ2-7; the D gene is possibly TRBD2 (5 bases). Trimming shortened V by 7 bases and J by 3 bases, and 13 bases separated the two germline ends. CDR3 length: 13 residues.